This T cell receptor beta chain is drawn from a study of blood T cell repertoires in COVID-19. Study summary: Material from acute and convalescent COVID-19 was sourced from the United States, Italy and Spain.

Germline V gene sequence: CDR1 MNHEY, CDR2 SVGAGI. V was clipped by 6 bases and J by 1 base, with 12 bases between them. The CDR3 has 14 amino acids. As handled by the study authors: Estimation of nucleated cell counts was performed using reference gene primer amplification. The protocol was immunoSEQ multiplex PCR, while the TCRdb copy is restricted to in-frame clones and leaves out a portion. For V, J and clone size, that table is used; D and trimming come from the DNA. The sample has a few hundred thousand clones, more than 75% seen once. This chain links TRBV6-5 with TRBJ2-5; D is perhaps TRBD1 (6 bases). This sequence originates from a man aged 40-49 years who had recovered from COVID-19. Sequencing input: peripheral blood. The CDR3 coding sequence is TGTGCCAGCAGGAAACGGGACATCCAAGAGACCCAGTACTTC. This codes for CASRKRDIQETQYF.